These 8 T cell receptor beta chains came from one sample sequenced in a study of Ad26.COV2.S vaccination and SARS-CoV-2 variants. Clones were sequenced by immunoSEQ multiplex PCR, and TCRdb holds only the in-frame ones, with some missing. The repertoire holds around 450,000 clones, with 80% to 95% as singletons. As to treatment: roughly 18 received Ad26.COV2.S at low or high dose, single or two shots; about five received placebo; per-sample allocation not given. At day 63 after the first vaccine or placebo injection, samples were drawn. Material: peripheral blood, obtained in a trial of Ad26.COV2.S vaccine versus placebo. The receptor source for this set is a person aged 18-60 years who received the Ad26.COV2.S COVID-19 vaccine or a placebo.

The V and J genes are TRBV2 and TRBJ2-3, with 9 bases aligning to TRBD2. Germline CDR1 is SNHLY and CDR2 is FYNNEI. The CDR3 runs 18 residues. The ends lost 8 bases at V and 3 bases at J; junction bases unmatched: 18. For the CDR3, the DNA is TGTGCCAGCGGAAGAGTTAATTTAGCGGGAGTCGGGACAGATACGCAGTATTTT. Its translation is CASGRVNLAGVGTDTQYF.

CDR3 nucleotide sequence: TGTGCGACAAGGACAGGGAAGTTAGGTGATGGCTACACCTTC. It specifies CATRTGKLGDGYTF. The V and J genes are TRBV19 and TRBJ1-2; 8 bases agree with TRBD1. CDR3 size: 14 residues. From germline, CDR1 is LNHDA and CDR2 SQIVND (reference sequence).

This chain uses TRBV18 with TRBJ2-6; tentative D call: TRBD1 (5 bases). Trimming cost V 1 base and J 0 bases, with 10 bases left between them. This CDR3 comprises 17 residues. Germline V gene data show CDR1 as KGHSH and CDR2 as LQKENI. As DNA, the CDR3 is TGTGCCAGCTCACCACGGGCGACAGCCTCTGGGGCCAACGTCCTGACTTTC. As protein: CASSPRATASGANVLTF.

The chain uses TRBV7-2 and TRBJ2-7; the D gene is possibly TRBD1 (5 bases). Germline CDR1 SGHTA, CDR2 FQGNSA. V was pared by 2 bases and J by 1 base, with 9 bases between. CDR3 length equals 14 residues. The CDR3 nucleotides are TGTGCCAGCAGCTTAAGGCAGGGATCCTACGAGCAGTACTTC. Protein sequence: CASSLRQGSYEQYF.

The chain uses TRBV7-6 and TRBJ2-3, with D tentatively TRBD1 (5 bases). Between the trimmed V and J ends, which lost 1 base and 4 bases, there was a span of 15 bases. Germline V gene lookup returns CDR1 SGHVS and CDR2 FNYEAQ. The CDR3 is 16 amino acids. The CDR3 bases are TGTGCCAGCAGCTTAGGGCAGGGTGGCCGGTCAGATACGCAGTATTTT. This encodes CASSLGQGGRSDTQYF.

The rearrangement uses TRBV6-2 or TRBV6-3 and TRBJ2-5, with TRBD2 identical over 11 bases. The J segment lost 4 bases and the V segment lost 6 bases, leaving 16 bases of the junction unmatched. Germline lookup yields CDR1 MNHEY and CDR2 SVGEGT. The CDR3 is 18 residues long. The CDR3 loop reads CASSLPSQLAGVGETQYF. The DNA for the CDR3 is TGTGCCAGCAGCCTTCCGAGCCAACTAGCGGGAGTAGGAGAGACCCAGTACTTC.

The CDR3 protein is CASSSANTGELFF. The CDR3 DNA follows: TGTGCCAGCAGCTCCGCGAACACCGGGGAGCTGTTTTTT. The chain employs TRBV13 and TRBJ2-2; D is undetermined. CDR3 size: 13 residues. CDR1 and CDR2 from the germline V gene are PRHDT and FYEKMQ (reference sequence). The V end was cut by 4 bases, the J end by 0 bases, with 3 bases between. Full variable domain (outside the CDR3, taken from reference TRBV13 and TRBJ2-2): AAGVIQSPRHLIKEKRETATLKCYPIPRHDTVYWYQQGPGQDPQFLISFYEKMQSDKGSIPDRFSAQQFSDYHSELNMSSLELGDSALYFCASSSANTGELFFGEGSRLTVL.

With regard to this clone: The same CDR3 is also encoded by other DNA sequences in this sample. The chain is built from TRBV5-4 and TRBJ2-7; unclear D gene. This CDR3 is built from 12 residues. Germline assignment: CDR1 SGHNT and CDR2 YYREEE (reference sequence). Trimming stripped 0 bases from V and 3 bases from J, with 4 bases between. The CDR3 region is CASSLDRYEQYF. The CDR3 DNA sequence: TGTGCCAGCAGCTTGGACCGCTACGAGCAGTACTTC.